Listed below are T cell receptor beta chains from one sample, sequenced in a study of T cells after yellow fever vaccination. TCRdb reanalysed the 5' RACE reads using MiXCR and keeps one entry per CDR3 protein. The table includes just over 300,000 distinct CDR3 sequences, around 4% detected once. The input for sequencing was PBMCs, taken on the day of the yellow fever booster vaccination. These TCRs come from a man younger than 30 who received the YFV17D yellow fever vaccine. CDR3s include the opening cysteine and the closing phenylalanine or tryptophan. The order of the fields is J gene, V gene, clone size, D gene, CDR3 DNA, CDR3 protein. The D gene is left open where the match is weak. Where a row states a size, it is once, few, many or the class of an expanded clone; other rows omit it.

TRBJ2-1 TRBV7-3 many - TGTGCCAGCAGCTTCGGGGGCGGCCTCTACAATGAGCAGTTCTTC CASSFGGGLYNEQFF
TRBJ2-2 TRBV5-5 many - TGTGCCAGCAGCTTGTTGGGGGATTTTTTGACCGGGGAGCTGTTTTTT CASSLLGDFLTGELFF
TRBJ2-3 TRBV5-1 many - TGCGCCAGCAGCAAACAGGTTCCAGATACGCAGTATTTT CASSKQVPDTQYF
TRBJ2-2 TRBV6-4 many TRBD2 TGTGCCAGCAGTGACTCGACTAGCGCCGGGGAGCTGTTTTTT CASSDSTSAGELFF
TRBJ1-4 TRBV5-1 many - TGCGCCAGCAGCTTGGGTGGCCCAACTAATGAAAAACTGTTTTTT CASSLGGPTNEKLFF
TRBJ1-6 TRBV6-1 many - TGTGCCAGCAGTGAAGCTTGGAATTCACCCCTCCACTTT CASSEAWNSPLHF
TRBJ2-5 TRBV5-1 many - TGCGCCAGCAGCTATCGACCCCTGGGGCTGTTCCGTCAAGAGACCCAGTACTTC CASSYRPLGLFRQETQYF
TRBJ1-1 TRBV20-1 many - TGCAGTGCTTACGCCAGAGACAGGTGGAACACTGAAGCTTTCTTT CSAYARDRWNTEAFF
TRBJ1-1 TRBV6-5 - TRBD1 TGTGCCAGCAGCTCGGACAGGGTTGAAGCTTTCTTT CASSSDRVEAFF
TRBJ2-7 TRBV6-1 few - TGTGCCAGCAGTGAAGCCGGGACGCCCCCCTACGAGCAGTACTTC CASSEAGTPPYEQYF
TRBJ2-5 TRBV11-3 many - TGTGCCAGCAGCTTTAGCCAACAAGAGACCCAGTACTTC CASSFSQQETQYF
TRBJ2-5 TRBV3-1 few - TGTGCCAGCAGCCAAGACCAGGGTGGTCTCCAAGAGACCCAGTACTTC CASSQDQGGLQETQYF
TRBJ2-3 TRBV12-3/TRBV12-4 many - TGTGCCAGCAGTTTAGTCGCGGGGGCCCGTCCAGATACGCAGTATTTT CASSLVAGARPDTQYF
TRBJ2-2 TRBV5-6 many TRBD1 TGTGCCAGCAGCTTGGCTCTCGGGACAGGGCCCGGGGAGCTGTTTTTT CASSLALGTGPGELFF
TRBJ1-6 TRBV27 many - TGTGCCAGCAGTCCTACCGGGCCCTGGTTCCATAATTCACCCCTCCACTTT CASSPTGPWFHNSPLHF
TRBJ2-7 TRBV6-2/TRBV6-3 many - TGTGCCAGCAGTATTGGACAACTATCGGACGAGCAGTACTTC CASSIGQLSDEQYF
TRBJ2-4 TRBV4-2 few - TGTGCCAGCAGCCAAGTCGATTCGGGGGCCAAAAACATTCAGTACTTC CASSQVDSGAKNIQYF
TRBJ2-3 TRBV15 - TRBD2 TGTGCCACCAGCAGAGAAAGCGGGGGGGGGACAGATACGCAGTATTTT CATSRESGGGTDTQYF
TRBJ2-5 TRBV30 few TRBD2 TGTGCCTGGGTCCTAGCGGGGGGGCCGGGCGAGACCCAGTACTTC CAWVLAGGPGETQYF